The 21 T cell receptor beta chains reported below all come from one sample, sequenced in a study of blood T cell repertoires in COVID-19. Only in-frame clones appear in the TCRdb table, and some are missing; sequencing was by immunoSEQ multiplex PCR. Of 80,000 to 95,000 clones in the sample, about 79% were seen once. Sequenced input: peripheral blood. All receptors come from a woman in her forties or fifties with acute or convalescent COVID-19.

This rearrangement joins TRBV4-3 to TRBJ1-2; TRBD1 matches 9 bases. Germline V lookup: CDR1 LGHNA, CDR2 YSLEER. The CDR3 runs to 14 residues. The trim removed 4 bases at V and 8 bases at J, leaving 8 bases unmatched. CDR3 in amino acids: CASSRRGQGGGYTF. The DNA of the CDR3 is TGCGCCAGCAGCCGGAGGGGACAGGGCGGGGGCTACACCTTC.

The chain couples TRBV28 to TRBJ1-5, with 7 bases that match TRBD1. Germline CDR1 is MDHEN and CDR2 is SYDVKM. V was pared by 6 bases and J by 7 bases, with 9 bases of the junction left unmatched. This CDR3 has 14 amino acids. This CDR3 is CASRTGGGGQPQHF. The CDR3 DNA is TGTGCCAGCAGGACCGGAGGGGGCGGACAGCCCCAGCATTTT.

This clone was detected a few times. This rearrangement joins TRBV7-2 to TRBJ1-1; D remains ambiguous. Between the trimmed V and J ends, which lost 1 base and 3 bases, there was a span of 9 bases. CDR1 is SGHTA, CDR2 FQGNSA, per germline. The CDR3 length is 14 residues. For the CDR3, the DNA is TGTGCCAGCAGCTTAGATAGCCGGTACACTGAAGCTTTCTTT. Its protein product is CASSLDSRYTEAFF.

CDR3 sequence: CASSQAGVDTEAFF. CDR3 bases: TGTGCCAGCAGCCAGGCGGGAGTGGACACTGAAGCTTTCTTT. The genes are TRBV3-1 (or the pseudogene TRBV3-2) and TRBJ1-1, with unresolved D. The CDR3 extends over 14 amino acids. Per the germline V gene, CDR1 is LGHDT and CDR2 is YNNKEL (reference sequence). V gave up 3 bases and J gave up 3 bases, with 11 bases separating them.

V and J are TRBV28 and TRBJ1-1; D ambiguous. Germline values: CDR1 MDHEN, CDR2 SYDVKM. The V end was cut by 1 base, the J end by 0 bases, with 12 bases between. The CDR3 runs 16 residues. The CDR3 DNA sequence: TGTGCCAGCAGTTTATCCGAGACAAGAATGAACACTGAAGCTTTCTTT. Protein product: CASSLSETRMNTEAFF.

The V gene is TRBV28, the J gene TRBJ2-6, with D perhaps TRBD2 (6 bases). Germline loops: CDR1 MDHEN, CDR2 SYDVKM. The CDR3 is 16 residues long. The V end lost 7 bases, the J end lost 1 base, and 14 bases lay between the germline ends. CDR3 DNA sequence: TGTGCCAGCACTAACCAGGGACTTTCTGGGGCCAACGTCCTGACTTTC. Translating gives CASTNQGLSGANVLTF.

The chain couples TRBV27 to TRBJ1-4; D possibly corresponds to TRBD1 (5 bases). CDR1 and CDR2 (germline): MNHEY, SMNVEV (reference sequence). V lost 6 bases and J lost 7, with 12 bases in between. This CDR3 contains 13 residues. Here the CDR3 reads CASRRDLTEKLFF. The CDR3 DNA is TGTGCCAGCAGAAGGGACTTAACTGAAAAACTGTTTTTT. The whole variable domain, filled in from reference TRBV27 and TRBJ1-4, reads EAQVTQNPRYLITVTGKKLTVTCSQNMNHEYMSWYRQDPGLGLRQIYYSMNVEVTDKGDVPEGYKVSRKEKRNFPLILESPSPNQTSLYFCASRRDLTEKLFFGSGTQLSVL.

Regarding this clone: The junction departs from germline at one end; a sequencing error may be responsible. The gene calls are TRBV27 and TRBJ2-7; D not certain. CDR1 MNHEY and CDR2 SMNVEV come from the germline V gene (reference sequence). The CDR3 runs 11 residues. The CDR3 DNA is TGTGCCAGCAGTTCCTCCCACGAGCAGTACTTC. As protein: CASSSSHEQYF.

This chain uses TRBV6-5 with TRBJ1-2, with 8 bases identical to TRBD1. The CDR3 is 13 amino acids. The ends lost 5 bases at V and 8 bases at J; junction bases unmatched: 7. Germline-derived CDR1 and CDR2 are MNHEY and SVGAGI. The chain's CDR3 is CASSTGTGWGYTF. The CDR3 DNA reads TGTGCCAGCAGTACCGGGACAGGATGGGGCTACACCTTC.

This clone was counted only a few times. The chain employs TRBV6-1 and TRBJ1-1; 8 bases are shared with TRBD1. V was pared by 1 base and J by 0 bases, with 7 bases of the junction left unmatched. The CDR3 has 17 residues. Germline assignment: CDR1 MNHNS and CDR2 SASEGT. The CDR3 protein is CASSEETGASMNTEAFF. The CDR3 nucleotides are TGTGCCAGCAGTGAAGAGACAGGGGCCTCGATGAACACTGAAGCTTTCTTT.

The chain has TRBV2 and TRBJ1-1; TRBD1 matches 7 bases. The CDR3 loop spans 14 amino acids. Germline-derived CDR1 and CDR2 are SNHLY and FYNNEI. The J segment lost 4 bases and the V segment lost 4 bases, leaving 6 bases of the junction unmatched. The CDR3 DNA follows: TGTGCCAGCAGTGGGAACAGGGGTTCCACTGAAGCTTTCTTT. Its protein product is CASSGNRGSTEAFF.

J is TRBJ1-2 and V is TRBV6-5, with D possibly being TRBD1 (5 bases). The V and J ends lost 6 bases and 8 bases respectively, with 13 bases between them. The CDR3 is 12 amino acids. The germline V gene has CDR1 MNHEY and CDR2 SVGAGI. This chain's CDR3 is CASRFPGGGYTF. Written as DNA, the CDR3 is TGTGCCAGCAGGTTCCCCGGGGGGGGCTACACCTTC.

This clone was observed a few times. The chain recombines TRBV28 with TRBJ1-3; D ambiguous. V lost 2 bases and J 1 base, leaving 6 bases between the germline ends. The CDR3 contains 14 residues. Germline V gene sequence: CDR1 MDHEN, CDR2 SYDVKM. The CDR3 coding sequence is TGTGCCAGCAGTTTAGGGGAGTCTGGAAACACCATATATTTT. Residues: CASSLGESGNTIYF.

This clone was seen more than once but under ten times. This rearrangement joins TRBV5-1 to TRBJ2-1; TRBD1 matches 7 bases. This CDR3 is 16 amino acids long. The germline CDR1 and CDR2 sequences are SGHRS and YFSETQ. The junction had 9 bases not matched to a gene; V was cut back by 4 bases and J by 2 bases. For the CDR3, the DNA is TGCGCCAGCAGCCTACGCGGGCAGGGGGCCTACAATGAGCAGTTCTTC. Its translation is CASSLRGQGAYNEQFF. The full variable domain, its missing parts supplied by reference TRBV5-1 and TRBJ2-1, is KAGVTQTPRYLIKTRGQQVTLSCSPISGHRSVSWYQQTPGQGLQFLFEYFSETQRNKGNFPGRFSGRQFSNSRSEMNVSTLELGDSALYLCASSLRGQGAYNEQFFGPGTRLTVL.

The chain joins TRBV29-1 to TRBJ2-1; 9 bases align to TRBD1. CDR1 is SQVTM and CDR2 is ANQGSEA in the germline V gene. V dropped 2 bases and J dropped 2; count of bases not matched to a gene: 1. This CDR3 comprises 14 residues. The CDR3 nucleotides read TGCAGCGTTGAAAACAGGGGGCCCTACAATGAGCAGTTCTTC. Its translation is CSVENRGPYNEQFF.

The gene calls are TRBV30 and TRBJ2-2, with 9 nucleotides matching TRBD1. Germline V gives CDR1 GTSNPN, CDR2 SVGIG (reference sequence). The CDR3 contains 13 residues. V was pared by 8 bases and J by 4 bases, with 5 bases of the junction left unmatched. CDR3 sequence (DNA): TGTGCCCGGGGACAGGGTGGCACCGGGGAGCTGTTTTTT. Translating gives CARGQGGTGELFF.

The chain recombines TRBV11-3 with TRBJ2-1; TRBD2 aligns across 8 bases. V lost 1 base to trimming and J lost 10 bases; unmatched junction nucleotides: 12. This CDR3 region has 16 residues. CDR1 is SGHNT, CDR2 YENEEA, per germline. In DNA, the CDR3 is TGTGCCAGCAGCTTAGGCGGTAGCGGGGTTGGGAGGGAGCAGTTCTTC. Its translation is CASSLGGSGVGREQFF.

This rearrangement joins TRBV7-8 to TRBJ2-3, with D perhaps matching TRBD2 (7 bases). V was trimmed by 1 base and J by 10 bases, leaving 15 bases between them. Germline lookup yields CDR1 SGHVS and CDR2 FQNEAQ. The CDR3 consists of 14 residues. The CDR3 nucleotides read TGTGCCAGCAGCTTAGTCCCGGGGGGCGCTGCGCAGTATTTT. Encoded protein: CASSLVPGGAAQYF. Full variable domain (rest looked up from reference TRBV7-8 and TRBJ2-3): GAGVSQSPRYKVAKRGQDVALRCDPISGHVSLFWYQQALGQGPEFLTYFQNEAQLDKSGLPSDRFFAERPEGSVSTLKIQRTQQEDSAVYLCASSLVPGGAAQYFGPGTRLTVL.

J is TRBJ1-5 and V is TRBV19; no clear D. The V and J ends lost 7 bases and 4 bases respectively, with 20 bases between them. Germline V gene sequence: CDR1 LNHDA, CDR2 SQIVND (reference sequence). The CDR3 loop spans 16 amino acids. The CDR3 bases are TGTGCCAGTACCTATGGCAGGTTAACGGCGAATCAGCCCCAGCATTTT. Amino acid sequence: CASTYGRLTANQPQHF. Full variable domain (remainder filled in from reference TRBV19 and TRBJ1-5): DGGITQSPKYLFRKEGQNVTLSCEQNLNHDAMYWYRQDPGQGLRLIYYSQIVNDFQKGDIAEGYSVSREKKESFPLTVTSAQKNPTAFYLCASTYGRLTANQPQHFGDGTRLSIL.

This clone was seen only once. The V and J genes are TRBV7-8 and TRBJ1-5, with D perhaps matching TRBD1 (5 bases). Trimming removed 5 bases at V and 5 bases at J, with 19 bases between. Germline lookup yields CDR1 SGHVS and CDR2 FQNEAQ. The CDR3 loop spans 16 amino acids. The CDR3 protein is CASSIKWMGGDQPQHF. The CDR3 DNA is TGTGCCAGCAGCATTAAATGGATGGGGGGGGATCAGCCCCAGCATTTT. Filled out from reference TRBV7-8 and TRBJ1-5, the complete variable domain reads GAGVSQSPRYKVAKRGQDVALRCDPISGHVSLFWYQQALGQGPEFLTYFQNEAQLDKSGLPSDRFFAERPEGSVSTLKIQRTQQEDSAVYLCASSIKWMGGDQPQHFGDGTRLSIL.

The chain combines TRBV6-1 with TRBJ2-7, with 8 nucleotides matching TRBD2. V shed 4 bases, J shed 0 bases, and the junction held 8 bases outside the gene matches. Germline loops: CDR1 MNHNS, CDR2 SASEGT. The CDR3 runs 16 residues. The DNA of the CDR3 is TGTGCCAGCAGTGCCCGTCGGGCGGGGGGCTCCTACGAGCAGTACTTC. This sequence encodes CASSARRAGGSYEQYF.